This is a list of T cell receptor beta chains from one sample in a study of blood T cell repertoires in COVID-19. Profiling relied on immunoSEQ multiplex PCR, and the TCRdb table lists in-frame clones only, not all of them. In the table there are roughly 24,000 clones, about 90% of which are singletons. Sequencing was performed on peripheral blood. The receptors come from a man aged 65-85 years in a cohort sampled during active COVID-19. The CDR3 runs from the conserved cysteine through the conserved F or W. Fields, in order: clone size, V gene, D gene, J gene, CDR3 protein, CDR3 DNA. A D gene is named only where the DNA matches it firmly. Rows may omit the clone size; those that give it use once, few, many or a size class.

clone size: -; V gene: TRBV30; D gene: -; J gene: TRBJ1-5; CDR3 protein: CAWTVGRSSNQPQHF; CDR3 DNA: TGTGCCTGGACGGTTGGGCGCAGCAGCAATCAGCCCCAGCATTTT
clone size: -; V gene: TRBV29-1; D gene: -; J gene: TRBJ1-1; CDR3 protein: CSVEPGSEAFF; CDR3 DNA: TGCAGCGTGGAGCCCGGTTCCGAAGCTTTCTTT
clone size: -; V gene: TRBV6-5; D gene: TRBD1; J gene: TRBJ1-6; CDR3 protein: CASSYRDRGHNSPLHF; CDR3 DNA: TGTGCCAGCAGTTACCGGGACAGGGGGCATAATTCACCCCTCCACTTT
clone size: -; V gene: TRBV5-1; D gene: TRBD1; J gene: TRBJ1-1; CDR3 protein: CASSFMTGLNTEAFF; CDR3 DNA: TGCGCCAGCAGCTTTATGACAGGGCTGAACACTGAAGCTTTCTTT
clone size: few; V gene: TRBV19; D gene: -; J gene: TRBJ1-6; CDR3 protein: CASSIQGFRNSPLHF; CDR3 DNA: TGTGCCAGTAGTATACAGGGTTTTCGTAATTCACCCCTCCACTTT
clone size: -; V gene: TRBV3-1/TRBV3-2; D gene: -; J gene: TRBJ1-1; CDR3 protein: CASRNRQADTEAFF; CDR3 DNA: TGTGCCAGCAGAAATCGACAGGCGGACACTGAAGCTTTCTTT
clone size: -; V gene: TRBV5-1; D gene: TRBD1; J gene: TRBJ2-5; CDR3 protein: CASSFQGEQETQYF; CDR3 DNA: TGCGCCAGCAGCTTTCAGGGGGAGCAAGAGACCCAGTACTTC
clone size: -; V gene: TRBV10-3; D gene: TRBD1; J gene: TRBJ2-7; CDR3 protein: CAIRGDRVTYEQYF; CDR3 DNA: TGTGCCATCAGGGGGGACAGGGTCACCTACGAGCAGTACTTC
clone size: -; V gene: TRBV23-1; D gene: -; J gene: TRBJ1-4; CDR3 protein: CASSHIRGRGGIEKLFF; CDR3 DNA: TGCGCCAGCAGTCACATACGGGGCAGGGGTGGTATTGAAAAACTGTTTTTT
clone size: few; V gene: TRBV5-4; D gene: TRBD1; J gene: TRBJ1-2; CDR3 protein: CASSRDRKMGEVYGYTF; CDR3 DNA: TGTGCCAGCAGCCGGGACAGGAAAATGGGGGAAGTTTATGGCTACACCTTC
clone size: -; V gene: TRBV6-2/TRBV6-3; D gene: -; J gene: TRBJ2-7; CDR3 protein: CASSWGLTSSYEQYF; CDR3 DNA: TGTGCCAGCAGTTGGGGACTGACTTCTAGCTACGAGCAGTACTTC
clone size: -; V gene: TRBV23-1; D gene: TRBD2; J gene: TRBJ2-5; CDR3 protein: CASSRGLRETQYF; CDR3 DNA: TGCGCCAGCAGTCGGGGACTACGGGAGACCCAGTACTTC
clone size: -; V gene: TRBV7-2; D gene: -; J gene: TRBJ1-6; CDR3 protein: CASSLVRRAGGYNSPLHF; CDR3 DNA: TGTGCCAGCAGCTTAGTTAGGAGGGCAGGAGGTTATAATTCACCCCTCCACTTT
clone size: -; V gene: TRBV18; D gene: TRBD2; J gene: TRBJ2-5; CDR3 protein: CASSPRLLAGRETQYF; CDR3 DNA: TGTGCCAGCTCACCACGGCTGCTAGCGGGAAGGGAGACCCAGTACTTC
clone size: once; V gene: TRBV7-3; D gene: -; J gene: TRBJ1-2; CDR3 protein: CASSRGGFYGYTF; CDR3 DNA: TGTGCCAGCAGCCGGGGAGGATTCTATGGCTACACCTTC
clone size: once; V gene: TRBV7-6; D gene: -; J gene: TRBJ1-1; CDR3 protein: CASSPPSVSGEAFF; CDR3 DNA: TGTGCCAGCAGCCCGCCGTCGGTCAGCGGTGAAGCTTTCTTT
clone size: once; V gene: TRBV6-5; D gene: -; J gene: TRBJ1-4; CDR3 protein: CAAGKNEKLFF; CDR3 DNA: TGTGCAGCAGGGAAGAATGAAAAACTGTTTTTT
clone size: once; V gene: TRBV28; D gene: -; J gene: TRBJ1-1; CDR3 protein: CASSLHSEAFF; CDR3 DNA: TGTGCCAGCAGTTTGCACAGCGAAGCTTTCTTT
clone size: -; V gene: TRBV27; D gene: -; J gene: TRBJ2-6; CDR3 protein: CASSLSAYSGANVLTF; CDR3 DNA: TGTGCCAGCAGTTTGAGTGCTTACTCTGGGGCCAACGTCCTGACTTTC
clone size: -; V gene: TRBV19; D gene: TRBD2; J gene: TRBJ2-5; CDR3 protein: CASSMGSLAGGGETQYF; CDR3 DNA: TGTGCCAGTAGTATGGGATCACTAGCGGGAGGGGGGGAGACCCAGTACTTC
clone size: -; V gene: TRBV5-5; D gene: -; J gene: TRBJ1-1; CDR3 protein: CASSQTSHSNTEAFF; CDR3 DNA: TGTGCCAGCAGCCAGACATCGCACAGTAACACTGAAGCTTTCTTT
clone size: -; V gene: TRBV4-1; D gene: -; J gene: TRBJ1-1; CDR3 protein: CASSQGPSRRTEAFF; CDR3 DNA: TGCGCCAGCAGCCAAGGCCCGAGTAGGAGAACTGAAGCTTTCTTT
clone size: -; V gene: TRBV28; D gene: TRBD1; J gene: TRBJ1-6; CDR3 protein: CASSWTGVRNSPLHF; CDR3 DNA: TGTGCCAGCAGTTGGACAGGGGTAAGGAATTCACCCCTCCACTTT
clone size: -; V gene: TRBV6-5; D gene: -; J gene: TRBJ1-3; CDR3 protein: CASSSGSSGNTIYF; CDR3 DNA: TGTGCCAGCAGTTCCGGTAGCTCTGGAAACACCATATATTTT
clone size: -; V gene: TRBV21-1; D gene: -; J gene: TRBJ2-1; CDR3 protein: CASSNAGGLRVDEQFF; CDR3 DNA: TGTGCCAGCAGCAATGCGGGAGGGTTGCGAGTAGATGAGCAGTTCTTC
clone size: -; V gene: TRBV2; D gene: TRBD1; J gene: TRBJ2-6; CDR3 protein: CAILGGIESGANVLTF; CDR3 DNA: TGTGCCATCCTAGGGGGCATTGAGTCTGGGGCCAACGTCCTGACTTTC
clone size: -; V gene: TRBV6-5; D gene: -; J gene: TRBJ1-5; CDR3 protein: CASSTEHNQPQHF; CDR3 DNA: TGTGCCAGCAGTACAGAACACAATCAGCCCCAGCATTTT
clone size: -; V gene: TRBV5-1; D gene: TRBD2; J gene: TRBJ2-5; CDR3 protein: CASSPGPSGGQETQYF; CDR3 DNA: TGCGCCAGCAGCCCAGGGCCTAGCGGGGGCCAAGAGACCCAGTACTTC
clone size: -; V gene: TRBV27; D gene: TRBD1; J gene: TRBJ1-2; CDR3 protein: CASRKTGNYGYTF; CDR3 DNA: TGTGCCAGCAGGAAGACAGGGAACTATGGCTACACCTTC
clone size: once; V gene: TRBV5-1; D gene: TRBD1; J gene: TRBJ2-2; CDR3 protein: CASGMTGTNTGELFF; CDR3 DNA: TGCGCCAGCGGGATGACAGGGACGAACACCGGAGAGCTGTTTTTT
clone size: -; V gene: TRBV28; D gene: -; J gene: TRBJ1-1; CDR3 protein: CASTLRTGRYIEAFF; CDR3 DNA: TGTGCCAGCACCCTCAGGACTGGGAGATACATAGAAGCTTTCTTT
clone size: few; V gene: TRBV7-9; D gene: -; J gene: TRBJ2-1; CDR3 protein: CASSFREWYNEQFF; CDR3 DNA: TGTGCCAGCAGCTTTCGGGAGTGGTACAATGAGCAGTTCTTC
clone size: -; V gene: TRBV11-3; D gene: -; J gene: TRBJ1-1; CDR3 protein: CASSLEANTEAFF; CDR3 DNA: TGTGCCAGCAGCTTAGAGGCGAACACTGAAGCTTTCTTT
clone size: -; V gene: TRBV5-5; D gene: TRBD1; J gene: TRBJ2-2; CDR3 protein: CASSPTGDRNTGELFF; CDR3 DNA: TGTGCCAGCAGCCCGACAGGGGACCGCAACACCGGGGAGCTGTTTTTT
clone size: -; V gene: TRBV7-2; D gene: TRBD1; J gene: TRBJ1-1; CDR3 protein: CASSARQGASEAFF; CDR3 DNA: TGTGCCAGCAGCGCCCGACAGGGGGCTTCTGAAGCTTTCTTT
clone size: -; V gene: TRBV11-2; D gene: TRBD1; J gene: TRBJ2-7; CDR3 protein: CASSLVTGVGYYEQYF; CDR3 DNA: TGTGCCAGCAGCTTAGTTACAGGGGTTGGCTACTACGAGCAGTACTTC
clone size: -; V gene: TRBV2; D gene: TRBD2; J gene: TRBJ2-6; CDR3 protein: CASSARGGSSGANVLTF; CDR3 DNA: TGTGCCAGCAGTGCTAGGGGCGGGAGCTCTGGGGCCAACGTCCTGACTTTC
clone size: -; V gene: TRBV11-3; D gene: -; J gene: TRBJ2-1; CDR3 protein: CASSSGQLSSYNEQFF; CDR3 DNA: TGTGCCAGCAGCTCCGGACAGCTAAGCTCCTACAATGAGCAGTTCTTC
clone size: -; V gene: TRBV2; D gene: TRBD1; J gene: TRBJ1-2; CDR3 protein: CASRVQGQGASYGYTF; CDR3 DNA: TGTGCCAGCAGAGTACAGGGACAGGGGGCTAGCTATGGCTACACCTTC
clone size: -; V gene: TRBV5-8; D gene: TRBD1; J gene: TRBJ1-2; CDR3 protein: CASSRGYGQGANGYTF; CDR3 DNA: TGTGCCAGCAGCAGGGGGTACGGCCAGGGGGCGAATGGCTACACCTTC
clone size: -; V gene: TRBV5-5; D gene: -; J gene: TRBJ1-1; CDR3 protein: CASSLGLGLGNTEAFF; CDR3 DNA: TGTGCCAGCAGCTTGGGCCTGGGACTGGGCAACACTGAAGCTTTCTTT
clone size: once; V gene: TRBV5-6; D gene: -; J gene: TRBJ2-3; CDR3 protein: CASSSLATEDTQYF; CDR3 DNA: TGTGCCAGCAGCTCTCTAGCGACCGAAGATACGCAGTATTTT
clone size: -; V gene: TRBV5-1; D gene: TRBD1; J gene: TRBJ2-1; CDR3 protein: CASSFSQGATEQFF; CDR3 DNA: TGCGCCAGCAGCTTTTCTCAGGGGGCGACTGAGCAGTTCTTC
clone size: -; V gene: TRBV9; D gene: TRBD1; J gene: TRBJ1-6; CDR3 protein: CASSRQGAVFNSPLHF; CDR3 DNA: TGTGCCAGCAGCCGACAGGGGGCCGTCTTTAATTCACCCCTCCACTTT
clone size: -; V gene: TRBV29-1; D gene: -; J gene: TRBJ2-7; CDR3 protein: CSVLQGSSYEQYF; CDR3 DNA: TGCAGCGTACTACAGGGCAGCTCCTACGAGCAGTACTTC
clone size: -; V gene: TRBV7-7; D gene: -; J gene: TRBJ2-2; CDR3 protein: CASSLVQGVTGELFF; CDR3 DNA: TGTGCTAGCAGCTTAGTACAGGGTGTCACCGGGGAGCTGTTTTTT
clone size: -; V gene: TRBV19; D gene: TRBD1; J gene: TRBJ1-2; CDR3 protein: CASSIRGQGATYGYTF; CDR3 DNA: TGTGCCAGTAGTATTCGCGGACAGGGGGCCACCTATGGCTACACCTTC
clone size: few; V gene: TRBV5-1; D gene: -; J gene: TRBJ1-2; CDR3 protein: CASRGGRGRDLGTYGYTF; CDR3 DNA: TGCGCCAGCAGGGGGGGACGGGGCCGAGATTTGGGTACCTATGGCTACACCTTC
clone size: -; V gene: TRBV12-3/TRBV12-4; D gene: -; J gene: TRBJ1-1; CDR3 protein: CASSFRGNAEAFF; CDR3 DNA: TGTGCCAGCAGTTTTAGGGGAAACGCTGAAGCTTTCTTT
clone size: -; V gene: TRBV2; D gene: -; J gene: TRBJ1-5; CDR3 protein: CASLQGTYSNQPQHF; CDR3 DNA: TGTGCCAGCCTACAGGGAACCTATAGCAATCAGCCCCAGCATTTT
clone size: once; V gene: TRBV4-1; D gene: TRBD2; J gene: TRBJ2-1; CDR3 protein: CASSHQRGYNEQFF; CDR3 DNA: TGCGCCAGCAGCCACCAGCGGGGATACAATGAGCAGTTCTTC
clone size: -; V gene: TRBV5-1; D gene: -; J gene: TRBJ2-1; CDR3 protein: CASSGGRGKDEQFF; CDR3 DNA: TGCGCCAGCAGCGGGGGTAGGGGGAAGGATGAGCAGTTCTTC
clone size: -; V gene: TRBV6-6; D gene: -; J gene: TRBJ1-2; CDR3 protein: CASSSPGQSFYTF; CDR3 DNA: TGTGCCAGCAGTTCCCCCGGACAGTCCTTCTACACCTTC
clone size: -; V gene: TRBV18; D gene: TRBD2; J gene: TRBJ2-6; CDR3 protein: CASSPSTSGVVANVLTF; CDR3 DNA: TGTGCCAGCTCACCATCGACTAGCGGGGTCGTAGCCAACGTCCTGACTTTC
clone size: -; V gene: TRBV25-1; D gene: -; J gene: TRBJ2-5; CDR3 protein: CASSLRGSLRETQYF; CDR3 DNA: TGTGCCAGCAGTCTCCGGGGGAGCCTCCGGGAGACCCAGTACTTC
clone size: few; V gene: TRBV15; D gene: TRBD2; J gene: TRBJ2-1; CDR3 protein: CATSRDSSLAEMQFF; CDR3 DNA: TGTGCCACCAGCAGAGATTCCAGTCTAGCGGAAATGCAGTTCTTC
clone size: -; V gene: TRBV7-8; D gene: -; J gene: TRBJ1-6; CDR3 protein: CASSPGLWGRNSPLHF; CDR3 DNA: TGTGCCAGCAGCCCGGGGTTATGGGGGCGAAATTCACCCCTCCACTTT